The text below deals with one TCR beta chain. The data were taken from a study of cytomegalovirus exposure and HLA in healthy donors. Use of 60 Vbeta and 13 Jbeta primers characterized the PCR. TCRdb keeps only in-frame clones here, not all; method: immunoSEQ multiplex PCR. The sample records around 160,000 clones, 68% being singletons. V was shortened by 2 bases and J by 1 base, with 9 bases between the two germline ends. CDR1 SGHVS and CDR2 FNYEAQ come from the germline V gene. The CDR3 runs 14 residues. The chain joins TRBV7-6 to TRBJ2-7; tentative D call: TRBD1 (6 bases). The clonotype was recovered from a middle-aged woman in good health and CMV-seropositive. Sequenced input: PBMCs. Here the CDR3 DNA reads TGTGCCAGCAGCTTACAGACAGGATCCTACGAGCAGTACTTC. It is translated as CASSLQTGSYEQYF.